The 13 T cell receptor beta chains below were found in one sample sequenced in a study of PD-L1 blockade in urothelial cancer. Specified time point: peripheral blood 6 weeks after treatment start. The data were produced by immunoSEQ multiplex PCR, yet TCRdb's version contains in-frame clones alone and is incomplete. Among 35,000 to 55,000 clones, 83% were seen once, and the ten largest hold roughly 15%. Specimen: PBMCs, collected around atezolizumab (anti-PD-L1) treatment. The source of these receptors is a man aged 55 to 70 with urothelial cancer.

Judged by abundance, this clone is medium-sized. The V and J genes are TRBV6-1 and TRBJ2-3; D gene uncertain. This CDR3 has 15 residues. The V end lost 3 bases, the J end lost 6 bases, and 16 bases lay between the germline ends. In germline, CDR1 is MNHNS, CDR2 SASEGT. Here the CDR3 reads CASSEASSVFDTQYF. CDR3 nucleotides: TGTGCCAGCAGTGAGGCTTCCTCCGTTTTCGATACGCAGTATTTT.

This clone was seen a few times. CDR3: CASRGTSGGSEQFF. For the CDR3, the DNA is TGCGCCAGCAGGGGAACTAGCGGGGGATCCGAGCAGTTCTTC. The gene calls are TRBV10-1 and TRBJ2-1; 11 nucleotides line up with TRBD2. The ends lost 6 bases at V and 10 bases at J; junction bases unmatched: 8. The CDR3 length is 14 residues. Germline-derived CDR1 and CDR2 are WNHNN and SYGVQD (reference sequence).

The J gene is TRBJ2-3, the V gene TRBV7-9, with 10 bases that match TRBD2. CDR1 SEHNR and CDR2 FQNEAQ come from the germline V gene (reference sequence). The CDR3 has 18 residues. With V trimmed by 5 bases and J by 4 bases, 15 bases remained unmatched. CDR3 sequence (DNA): TGTGCCAGCAGCATCCTAGCGGGGGCTCGGGGAGATTCAGATACGCAGTATTTT. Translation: CASSILAGARGDSDTQYF.

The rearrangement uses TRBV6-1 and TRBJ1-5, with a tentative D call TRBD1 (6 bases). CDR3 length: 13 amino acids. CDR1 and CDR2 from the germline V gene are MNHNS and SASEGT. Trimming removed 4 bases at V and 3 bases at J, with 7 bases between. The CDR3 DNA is TGTGCCAGCAGTGGGACAGTCAATCAGCCCCAGCATTTT. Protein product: CASSGTVNQPQHF.

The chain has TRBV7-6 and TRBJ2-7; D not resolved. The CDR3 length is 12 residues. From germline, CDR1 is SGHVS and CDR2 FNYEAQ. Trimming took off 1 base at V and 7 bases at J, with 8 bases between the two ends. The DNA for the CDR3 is TGTGCCAGCAGCTTAGGTGGGCAGGAGCAGTACTTC. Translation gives CASSLGGQEQYF.

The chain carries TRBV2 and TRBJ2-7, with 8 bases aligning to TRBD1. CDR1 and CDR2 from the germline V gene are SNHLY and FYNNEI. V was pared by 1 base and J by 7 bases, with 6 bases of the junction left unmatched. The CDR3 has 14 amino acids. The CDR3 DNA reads TGTGCCAGCAGTGAAGGGAGGCGACAGGGGGAGCAGTACTTC. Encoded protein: CASSEGRRQGEQYF.

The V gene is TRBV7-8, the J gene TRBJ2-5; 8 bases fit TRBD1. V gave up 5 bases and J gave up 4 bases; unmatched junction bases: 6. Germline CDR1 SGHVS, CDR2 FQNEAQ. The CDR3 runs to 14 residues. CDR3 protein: CASSTDRVLETQYF. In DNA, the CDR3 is TGTGCCAGCAGCACGGACAGGGTACTAGAGACCCAGTACTTC.

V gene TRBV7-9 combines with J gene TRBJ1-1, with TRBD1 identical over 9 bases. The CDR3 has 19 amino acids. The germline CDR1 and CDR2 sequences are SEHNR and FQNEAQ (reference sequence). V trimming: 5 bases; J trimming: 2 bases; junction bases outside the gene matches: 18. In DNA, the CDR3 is TGTGCCAGCAGCGACAGGGGGATTGGGACTACGGGGTCTAACACTGAAGCTTTCTTT. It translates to CASSDRGIGTTGSNTEAFF.

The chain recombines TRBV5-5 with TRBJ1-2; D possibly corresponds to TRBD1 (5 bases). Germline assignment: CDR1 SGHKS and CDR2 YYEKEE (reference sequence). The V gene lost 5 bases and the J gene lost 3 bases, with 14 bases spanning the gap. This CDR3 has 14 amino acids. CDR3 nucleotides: TGTGCCAGCAGAGTACCGGGACTACACTATGGCTACACCTTC. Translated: CASRVPGLHYGYTF. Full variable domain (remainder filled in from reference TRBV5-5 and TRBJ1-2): DAGVTQSPTHLIKTRGQQVTLRCSPISGHKSVSWYQQVLGQGPQFIFQYYEKEERGRGNFPDRFSARQFPNYSSELNVNALLLGDSALYLCASRVPGLHYGYTFGSGTRLTVV.

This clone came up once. In DNA form, the CDR3 reads TGTGCCAGTAGCCCTTATCGGGGGGCCTTGGGCAATCAGCCCCAGCATTTT. Protein sequence: CASSPYRGALGNQPQHF. V and J are TRBV19 and TRBJ1-5; tentatively, D is TRBD1 (6 bases). The CDR3 is 17 residues long. Germline V CDR1 and CDR2: LNHDA, SQIVND (reference sequence). Trimming pared 6 bases from V and 2 bases from J, leaving 20 bases between.

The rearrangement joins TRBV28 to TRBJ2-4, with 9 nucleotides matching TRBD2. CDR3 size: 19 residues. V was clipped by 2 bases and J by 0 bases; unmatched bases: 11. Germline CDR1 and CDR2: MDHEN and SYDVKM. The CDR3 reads CASSLNPLAGALAKNIQYF. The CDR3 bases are TGTGCCAGCAGTTTAAATCCCTTAGCGGGGGCCCTAGCCAAAAACATTCAGTACTTC. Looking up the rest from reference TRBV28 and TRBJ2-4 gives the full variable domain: DVKVTQSSRYLVKRTGEKVFLECVQDMDHENMFWYRQDPGLGLRLIYFSYDVKMKEKGDIPEGYSVSREKKERFSLILESASTNQTSMYLCASSLNPLAGALAKNIQYFGAGTRLSVL.

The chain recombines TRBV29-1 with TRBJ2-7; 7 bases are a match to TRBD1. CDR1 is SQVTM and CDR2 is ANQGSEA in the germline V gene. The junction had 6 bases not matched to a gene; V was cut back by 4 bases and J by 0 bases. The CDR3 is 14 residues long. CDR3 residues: CSVATGDSSYEQYF. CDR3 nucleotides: TGCAGCGTTGCTACTGGGGACAGCTCCTACGAGCAGTACTTC.

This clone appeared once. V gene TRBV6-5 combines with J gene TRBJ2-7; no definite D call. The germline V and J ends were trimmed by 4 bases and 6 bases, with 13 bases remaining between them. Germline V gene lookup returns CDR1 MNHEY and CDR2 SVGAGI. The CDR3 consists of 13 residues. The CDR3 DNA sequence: TGTGCCAGCAGTTTTGCGGTGGGTCTCGAGCAGTACTTC. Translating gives CASSFAVGLEQYF.